A selection of T cell receptor beta chains follows, all from one sample in a study of T cells in Graves' hyperthyroidism and ophthalmopathy. One entry per CDR3 protein, called by TCRdb with MiXCR from the multiplex PCR reads. The sample includes around 290,000 distinct CDR3 sequences, roughly 13% of them seen just once. Sequencing was carried out using blood. The receptors were sampled from a woman in her forties with Graves' hyperthyroidism. Both conserved end residues are part of each CDR3. D genes are given only for firm matches. Clone size, where shown, is once, few, many, or a class for clones that have expanded.

v_gene	d_gene	j_gene	abundance	CDR3nt	CDR3aa
TRBV5-6	TRBD1	TRBJ1-1	few	TGTGCCAGCAGCGGTGGAGGACAGGGAGCCAATGAAGCTTTCTTT	CASSGGGQGANEAFF
TRBV24-1	-	TRBJ2-1	-	TGTGCCACCAGTACCACAACTAGCTTGAGCTCCTACAATGAGCAGTTCTTC	CATSTTTSLSSYNEQFF
TRBV11-2	-	TRBJ1-1	many	TGTGCCAGCAGACCAGACCTATGGAACACTGAAGCTTTCTTT	CASRPDLWNTEAFF
TRBV25-1	-	TRBJ1-2	-	TGTGCCGGCAGTGACTACAGGGAGGACTATGGCTACACCTTC	CAGSDYREDYGYTF
TRBV7-2	-	TRBJ2-5	few	TGTGCCAGCAGCTTTCAGGGTTGGAACCAAGAGACCCAGTACTTC	CASSFQGWNQETQYF
TRBV7-2	-	TRBJ2-5	many	TGTGCCAGCAGCTTAGCCAGGGGAAGAGAGACCCAGTACTTC	CASSLARGRETQYF
TRBV7-6	-	TRBJ1-4	many	TGTGCCAGCAGCTGGACGGACGCAACTAATGAAAAACTGTTTTTT	CASSWTDATNEKLFF
TRBV5-1	-	TRBJ2-2	-	TGCGCCAGCAGCCGGATAGGGGGTTTGGACACCGGGGAGCTGTTTTTT	CASSRIGGLDTGELFF
TRBV12-3/TRBV12-4	-	TRBJ2-2	-	TGTGCCAGCAGTCCACACCAAACGGGTGGCGGGGAGCTGTTTTTT	CASSPHQTGGGELFF
TRBV7-9	TRBD1	TRBJ2-7	many	TGTGCCAGCAGTTCGCCGACAGGGCCCCTGCCCATCTACGAGCAGTACTTC	CASSSPTGPLPIYEQYF
TRBV5-1	-	TRBJ2-5	-	TGCGCCAGCAGCTTGACGGTCGGTCGGGAGACCCAGTACTTC	CASSLTVGRETQYF
TRBV5-1	-	TRBJ2-4	many	TGCGCCAGCAGCTTGGATGTCACTAAAAACATTCAGTACTTC	CASSLDVTKNIQYF
TRBV19	-	TRBJ2-3	-	TGTGCCAGTAGTATGGGCCATGGGTTGGATACGCAGTATTTT	CASSMGHGLDTQYF
TRBV5-5	-	TRBJ2-5	many	TGTGCCAGCAGCCGCGGCAGAGACCAAGAGACCCAGTACTTC	CASSRGRDQETQYF
TRBV18	TRBD1	TRBJ1-4	-	TGTGCCAGCTCACCACCCGACAGGGGGAGAGAAAAACTGTTTTTT	CASSPPDRGREKLFF
TRBV12-3/TRBV12-4	-	TRBJ2-4	many	TGTGCCAGCAGTTTCTCCGGGGTGGAGGGAAACATTCAGTACTTC	CASSFSGVEGNIQYF
TRBV3-1	-	TRBJ1-1	many	TGTGCCAGCAGCCAAGATTGGAGAGGCACTGAAGCTTTCTTT	CASSQDWRGTEAFF
TRBV25-1	-	TRBJ2-2	few	TGTGCCAGCAGTGATAAAAGTACGGGTGCCGGGGAGCTGTTTTTT	CASSDKSTGAGELFF
TRBV28	TRBD1	TRBJ1-2	many	TGTGCCAGCAGTTTAAGGGGGCCCGGGGTTGGCTACACCTTC	CASSLRGPGVGYTF
TRBV2	TRBD2	TRBJ2-1	many	TGTGCCAGCAGTGAAATCCTAGCGGGAGAGTACAATGAGCAGTTCTTC	CASSEILAGEYNEQFF
TRBV2	-	TRBJ2-7	many	TGTGCCAGCAGCCAAAGGGCAGCTCCGTCCCTTTTTTCATACGAGCAGTACTTC	CASSQRAAPSLFSYEQYF
TRBV29-1	-	TRBJ2-7	many	TGCAGCGTTGAAGAGTCAGGGCACTACGAGCAGTACTTC	CSVEESGHYEQYF
TRBV11-1	-	TRBJ1-3	-	TGTGCCAGCAGTTCCGACAGGCCTCCTGGAAACACCATATATTTT	CASSSDRPPGNTIYF
TRBV6-1	TRBD2	TRBJ2-7	many	TGTGCCAGCAGAGCCGGACTAGCTTACTACGAGCAGTACTTC	CASRAGLAYYEQYF
TRBV4-2	-	TRBJ1-5	many	TGTGCCAGCAGCCAAGATGGAAGTCTGAACCCCCATCAGCCCCAGCATTTT	CASSQDGSLNPHQPQHF
TRBV12-3/TRBV12-4	TRBD2	TRBJ2-5	many	TGTGCCAGCAGTTTCGGGCTAGCGGATTCCAGGTGGGAGACCCAGTACTTC	CASSFGLADSRWETQYF
TRBV24-1	-	TRBJ2-5	many	TGTGCCACCAGTGCAAAGGAGACCCAGTACTTC	CATSAKETQYF
TRBV7-2	-	TRBJ1-2	many	TGTGCCAGCAGCCCTAAGGGGGTCTATGGCTACACCTTC	CASSPKGVYGYTF
TRBV2	-	TRBJ2-7	-	TGTGCCAGCAGTGGAGATGGGGGGCTCCACGAGCAGTACTTC	CASSGDGGLHEQYF
TRBV7-8	-	TRBJ1-4	many	TGTGCCAGCAGCTGGACAACAACTAATGAAAAACTGTTTTTT	CASSWTTTNEKLFF
TRBV29-1	TRBD2	TRBJ2-2	few	TGCAGCGGAGGACTAGCGGGAAGTATCGGGGAGCTGTTTTTT	CSGGLAGSIGELFF
TRBV12-3/TRBV12-4	TRBD1	TRBJ1-6	many	TGTGCCAGCAGTCTTGGACAGGGTATCTCACCCCTCCACTTT	CASSLGQGISPLHF
TRBV5-1	-	TRBJ2-7	many	TGCGCCAGCAGAAAGGACTCTCCGTACGAGCAGTACTTC	CASRKDSPYEQYF
TRBV29-1	TRBD2	TRBJ2-1	-	TGCAGCGTTGAATATTCGACTAGCGGGACCTACAATGAGCAGTTCTTC	CSVEYSTSGTYNEQFF
TRBV27	-	TRBJ1-6	few	TGTGCCAGCAGTTTAACCAAGCGTAATTCACCCCTCCACTTT	CASSLTKRNSPLHF
TRBV28	-	TRBJ2-3	many	TGTGCCAGCAGTTTATCCGTGCCGGGTACGCAGTATTTT	CASSLSVPGTQYF
TRBV2	-	TRBJ1-2	many	TGTGCCAGCAGTGAATTAGAGATCGGTGGCTACACCTTC	CASSELEIGGYTF
TRBV2	TRBD1	TRBJ1-4	many	TGTGCCAGCATGTCCGCTGCCGGACAGGGGTGGGAAAAACTGTTTTTT	CASMSAAGQGWEKLFF
TRBV20-1	-	TRBJ2-3	many	TGCAGTGCTAGAGATCCAAGCACAGATACGCAGTATTTT	CSARDPSTDTQYF
TRBV2	-	TRBJ1-2	many	TGTGCCAGCGGATTGACAGGACGAGATGGTGGCTACACCTTC	CASGLTGRDGGYTF
TRBV7-8	TRBD2	TRBJ2-1	many	TGTGCCAGCAGCTTCCGGCGGGAGGTAGAGCAGTTCTTC	CASSFRREVEQFF
TRBV28	-	TRBJ2-1	-	TGTGCCAGCAGTCCTACCAATTCCAATGAGCAGTTCTTC	CASSPTNSNEQFF
TRBV28	TRBD2	TRBJ2-7	-	TGTGCCAGCAGTACCACCGGACTAGCGGGAGTCTACGAGCAGTACTTC	CASSTTGLAGVYEQYF
TRBV7-2	-	TRBJ2-1	-	TGTGCCAGCAGCTTAGTACGAGGGTTCACAGACAATGAGCAGTTCTTC	CASSLVRGFTDNEQFF
TRBV29-1	TRBD2	TRBJ2-7	many	TGCAGCGTCCTTGGGGGGACTAGCGGGAGGGCCGCCTACGAGCAGTACTTC	CSVLGGTSGRAAYEQYF
TRBV7-8	TRBD2	TRBJ2-2	few	TGTGCCAGCAGCTTTGGACTAGGGCCGGACACCGGGGAGCTGTTTTTT	CASSFGLGPDTGELFF
TRBV29-1	TRBD2	TRBJ2-7	many	TGCAGCGTCCGACTAGCGGGAGGACTCAACTACGAGCAGTACTTC	CSVRLAGGLNYEQYF
TRBV7-2	-	TRBJ2-3	few	TGTGCCAGCAGCTTAGCGGGAAGTGTCACAGATACGCAGTATTTT	CASSLAGSVTDTQYF
TRBV7-8	-	TRBJ2-3	many	TGTGCCAGCAGCTTAGAAGCGGAGAGCCCTATCTGGCGGGGCACAGATACGCAGTATTTT	CASSLEAESPIWRGTDTQYF
TRBV20-1	TRBD1	TRBJ1-1	many	TGCAGTGCTGCTCGGGACAGGGGGCGTGAAGCTTTCTTT	CSAARDRGREAFF
TRBV27	-	TRBJ2-5	many	TGTGCCAGCAGCCCAAGGTGGGGTGGAGAGACCCAGTACTTC	CASSPRWGGETQYF
TRBV27	TRBD2	TRBJ2-7	many	TGTGCCAGCAACCCCGCGGGGGGTAAACTTGACGAGCAGTACTTC	CASNPAGGKLDEQYF